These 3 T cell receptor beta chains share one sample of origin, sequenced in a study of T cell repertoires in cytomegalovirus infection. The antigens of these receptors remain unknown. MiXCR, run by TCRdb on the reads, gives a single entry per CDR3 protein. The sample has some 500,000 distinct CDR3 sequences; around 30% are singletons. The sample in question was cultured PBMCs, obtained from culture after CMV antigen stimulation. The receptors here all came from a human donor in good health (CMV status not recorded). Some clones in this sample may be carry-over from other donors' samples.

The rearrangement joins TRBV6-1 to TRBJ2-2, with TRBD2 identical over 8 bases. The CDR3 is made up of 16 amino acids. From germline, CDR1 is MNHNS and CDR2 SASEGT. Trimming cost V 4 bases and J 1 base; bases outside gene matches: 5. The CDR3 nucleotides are TGTGCCAGCAGTGGGATAGCGGGACAGAACACCGGGGAGCTGTTTTTT. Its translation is CASSGIAGQNTGELFF.

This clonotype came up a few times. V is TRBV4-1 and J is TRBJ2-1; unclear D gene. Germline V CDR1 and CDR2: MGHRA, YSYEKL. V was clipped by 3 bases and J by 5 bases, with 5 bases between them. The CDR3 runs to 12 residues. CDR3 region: CASSHNHNEQFF. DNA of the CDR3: TGCGCCAGCAGCCACAATCACAATGAGCAGTTCTTC.

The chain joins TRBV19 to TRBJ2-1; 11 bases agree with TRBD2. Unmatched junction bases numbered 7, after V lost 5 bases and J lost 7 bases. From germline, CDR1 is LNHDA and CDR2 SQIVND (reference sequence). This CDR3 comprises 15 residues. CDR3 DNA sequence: TGTGCCAGTAGTCTTAGACTAGCGGGGAAGAATGAGCAGTTCTTC. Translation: CASSLRLAGKNEQFF.